A selection of T cell receptor beta chains follows, all from one sample in a study of immune evolution from preneoplasia to lung adenocarcinoma. Repertoires were generated with immunoSEQ multiplex PCR, while TCRdb's copy carries only in-frame clones and drops some. The repertoire has around 6,100 clones, under 85% of them found once; the top ten carry 6.5%. Sequencing was carried out using FFPE lung adenocarcinoma in situ tissue. These receptors all stem from a person aged 60-80 years with lung adenocarcinoma. Each CDR3 is given with its conserved first and last residue. D genes are given only for firm matches. Clone size appears in some rows only: once, few, many, or a class for an expanded clone.

J | V | size | D | CDR3 | DNA
TRBJ1-1 | TRBV19 | . | TRBD1 | CASSPPGQGRTEAFF | TGTGCCAGTAGTCCTCCGGGACAGGGGAGGACTGAAGCTTTCTTT
TRBJ1-2 | TRBV29-1 | . | . | CSVTGTPGYGYTF | TGCAGCGTAACCGGGACCCCGGGGTATGGCTACACCTTC
TRBJ2-1 | TRBV2 | once | TRBD2 | CASSPGGGLNEQFF | TGTGCCAGCAGCCCTGGCGGGGGGCTCAATGAGCAGTTCTTC
TRBJ1-1 | TRBV19 | . | . | CASSSGGLGTEAFF | TGTGCCAGTAGTTCCGGGGGCCTCGGCACTGAAGCTTTCTTT
TRBJ2-2 | TRBV14 | few | TRBD2 | CASSPTSGGLTGELFF | TGTGCCAGCAGTCCGACTAGCGGGGGCCTCACCGGGGAGCTGTTTTTT
TRBJ1-2 | TRBV11-3 | . | . | CASSRGSGYTF | TGTGCCAGCAGCCGGGGTAGTGGCTACACCTTC
TRBJ1-5 | TRBV19 | . | TRBD1 | CASSNRDRATQPQHF | TGTGCCAGTAGTAACCGGGACAGGGCGACTCAGCCCCAGCATTTT
TRBJ1-2 | TRBV7-8 | . | . | CASSLNNYGYTF | TGTGCCAGCAGTCTAAATAACTATGGCTACACCTTC
TRBJ2-7 | TRBV2 | . | TRBD2 | CASSPWGGLEYEQYF | TGTGCCAGCAGTCCCTGGGGGGGGTTGGAATACGAGCAGTACTTC
TRBJ2-5 | TRBV5-1 | once | TRBD2 | CASSLSGLAGGVETQYF | TGCGCCAGCAGCTTGTCCGGACTAGCGGGGGGCGTGGAGACCCAGTACTTC
TRBJ2-7 | TRBV11-1 | . | . | CASSLDWTGDYEQYF | TGTGCCAGCAGCTTAGATTGGACCGGAGACTACGAGCAGTACTTC
TRBJ1-2 | TRBV28 | few | . | CASIPGGGWSSGYTF | TGTGCCAGCATCCCGGGTGGGGGATGGTCATCCGGCTACACCTTC
TRBJ2-4 | TRBV4-3 | . | . | CASSQEWGARDIQYF | TGCGCCAGCAGCCAAGAATGGGGGGCGCGGGACATTCAGTACTTC
TRBJ2-1 | TRBV12-5 | . | . | CASGLLQGNEQFF | TGTGCTAGTGGTTTATTACAGGGAAATGAGCAGTTCTTC
TRBJ1-1 | TRBV2 | . | . | CASTGPRNTEAFF | TGTGCCAGTACAGGGCCCAGGAACACTGAAGCTTTCTTT
TRBJ2-7 | TRBV30 | . | . | CAWSISYEQYF | TGTGCCTGGAGTATTAGCTACGAGCAGTACTTC
TRBJ1-6 | TRBV6-5 | . | . | CASSRTQPPNSPLHF | TGTGCCAGCAGTCGGACCCAGCCCCCGAATTCACCCCTCCACTTT
TRBJ1-5 | TRBV11-2 | . | TRBD1 | CASSADRGDQPQHF | TGTGCCAGCAGCGCGGACAGGGGGGATCAGCCCCAGCATTTT
TRBJ1-1 | TRBV5-4 | . | . | CASSSTKGTEAFF | TGTGCCAGCAGCTCAACGAAGGGGACTGAAGCTTTCTTT
TRBJ2-5 | TRBV30 | . | . | CAWSRGPYQETQYF | TGTGCCTGGAGTAGGGGACCATACCAAGAGACCCAGTACTTC
TRBJ2-3 | TRBV11-3 | . | . | CASSLRANTDTQYF | TGTGCCAGCAGCCTAAGGGCCAACACAGATACGCAGTATTTT
TRBJ1-2 | TRBV7-2 | . | TRBD1 | CASSFPGQRTGGYTF | TGTGCCAGCAGCTTTCCGGGACAGAGAACGGGGGGCTACACCTTC
TRBJ1-2 | TRBV5-4 | . | TRBD1 | CASSISGTANYGYTF | TGTGCCAGCAGCATCTCAGGGACAGCTAACTATGGCTACACCTTC
TRBJ2-3 | TRBV7-8 | few | . | CASSLVAGGTPYF | .
TRBJ2-1 | TRBV7-3 | . | . | CASSLNPGNEQFF | TGTGCCAGCAGCTTAAACCCGGGAAATGAGCAGTTCTTC
TRBJ1-2 | TRBV10-2 | . | . | CASRGGGSGHHGYTF | TGCGCCAGCAGAGGGGGGGGGTCAGGCCACCATGGCTACACCTTC
TRBJ2-3 | TRBV5-5 | . | TRBD1 | CASSTGQVVSDTQYF | TGTGCCAGCAGCACGGGACAGGTGGTGTCAGATACGCAGTATTTT
TRBJ1-1 | TRBV19 | . | . | CASRGGVFLPQNTEAFF | TGTGCCAGTAGGGGGGGAGTCTTCCTTCCCCAGAACACTGAAGCTTTCTTT
TRBJ1-1 | TRBV7-2 | . | . | CASSLGPGNTEAFF | TGTGCCAGCAGCTTAGGACCGGGGAACACTGAAGCTTTCTTT
TRBJ1-1 | TRBV4-1 | . | . | CASSLGTNRDTEAFF | TGCGCCAGCAGCCTCGGGACAAACCGGGACACTGAAGCTTTCTTT
TRBJ1-1 | TRBV10-2 | . | . | CASSESMRGRVNTEAFF | TGCGCCAGCAGTGAGTCGATGAGGGGAAGGGTGAACACTGAAGCTTTCTTT
TRBJ1-5 | TRBV27 | . | . | CASSLLNQPQHF | TGTGCCAGCAGTTTATTAAATCAGCCCCAGCATTTT
TRBJ1-2 | TRBV5-1 | . | . | CASSLAPLSRGGRDGYTF | TGCGCCAGCAGCTTGGCCCCCTTGTCGCGGGGGGGCAGAGATGGCTACACCTTC
TRBJ1-3 | TRBV7-2 | . | TRBD1 | CASSLGTGGAGNTIYF | TGTGCCAGCAGCTTAGGGACAGGGGGAGCTGGAAACACCATATATTTT
TRBJ2-3 | TRBV11-3 | . | . | CASSLDPVRGPQYF | TGTGCCAGCAGCTTAGATCCTGTCCGCGGCCCGCAGTATTTT
TRBJ2-1 | TRBV27 | . | . | CASSLSRGAWDEQFF | TGTGCCAGCAGTTTATCCCGCGGGGCCTGGGATGAGCAGTTCTTC
TRBJ2-2 | TRBV7-3 | . | TRBD1 | CASSRTGADTGELFF | TGTGCCAGCAGCCGGACAGGGGCGGACACCGGGGAGCTGTTTTTT
TRBJ2-1 | TRBV11-1 | . | TRBD1 | CASSTGQISYNEQFF | TGTGCCAGCAGCACGGGACAGATTTCCTACAATGAGCAGTTCTTC
TRBJ2-3 | TRBV6-4 | . | . | CASSDAGQNTDTQYF | TGTGCCAGCAGTGACGCGGGACAGAACACAGATACGCAGTATTTT